These 15 T cell receptor beta chains were all obtained from the same sample, sequenced in a study of identical twins. TCRdb recomputed calls from the 5' RACE reads with MiXCR, one row per CDR3 protein. The sample lists under 300,000 distinct CDR3 sequences, more than 9.5% occurring once. A further study also used this sample, focusing on yellow fever vaccine responses in identical twins.

Sequences were obtained from memory (CD45RO+) T cells sorted from blood. Receptor source: a woman aged 18-29 years in good health.

This clonotype was observed a few times. The chain carries TRBV6-1 and TRBJ2-2; D might be TRBD1 or TRBD2, each matching 5 bases. There are 14 residues in the CDR3. Germline lookup yields CDR1 MNHNS and CDR2 SASEGT. V lost 8 bases and J lost 0, with 10 bases in between. The CDR3 DNA is TGTGCCAGCTCCGGGGCCCCGAACACCGGGGAGCTGTTTTTT. Translated, it gives CASSGAPNTGELFF.

The V gene is TRBV27, the J gene TRBJ2-3, with a possible D match to TRBD2 (6 bases). Trimming pared 5 bases from V and 2 bases from J, leaving 14 bases between. The CDR3 extends over 15 amino acids. CDR1 and CDR2 from the germline V gene are MNHEY and SMNVEV (reference sequence). The CDR3, as DNA: TGTGCCAGCAGTGTAGGGACTGTCCTCACAGATACGCAGTATTTT. Its protein product is CASSVGTVLTDTQYF.

In this sample, this clonotype turned up many times. This rearrangement joins TRBV18 to TRBJ2-1, with D possibly matching TRBD2 (5 bases). The V end lost 0 bases, the J end lost 6 bases, and 6 bases lay between the germline ends. In germline, CDR1 is KGHSH, CDR2 LQKENI. CDR3 size: 13 residues. DNA for the CDR3: TGTGCCAGCTCACCACCCAGCGGCAATGAGCAGTTCTTC. Translation gives CASSPPSGNEQFF.

This clonotype showed up just a few times. This sequence joins TRBV29-1 and TRBJ2-6; D gene unclear. Between the trimmed V and J ends, which lost 7 bases and 2 bases, there was a span of 9 bases. Germline lookup yields CDR1 SQVTM and CDR2 ANQGSEA. The length of the CDR3 is 13 residues. Written as DNA, the CDR3 is TGCAGCGCTGGTCTGGCTGGGGCCAACGTCCTGACTTTC. It yields the protein CSAGLAGANVLTF.

The chain has TRBV5-6 and TRBJ2-3; tentative D call: TRBD1 (8 bases). V was clipped by 6 bases and J by 3 bases, with 20 bases between them. This CDR3 region has 16 residues. Germline loops: CDR1 SGHDT, CDR2 YYEEEE. The CDR3 here is CASTPWGGTGTDTQYF. The CDR3, as DNA: TGTGCCAGCACCCCGTGGGGGGGGACAGGAACAGATACGCAGTATTTT.

A few counts support this clonotype. The V and J genes are TRBV25-1 and TRBJ2-1, with 9 bases identical to TRBD2. J lost 4 bases, V lost 3 bases, and 19 bases had no gene match. Germline values: CDR1 MGHDK, CDR2 SYGVNS. The CDR3 runs 20 residues. The CDR3 nucleotides read TGTGCCAGCAGTGATTCAGGGAACGCGGCGGGAGGGAGAAGTTACAATGAGCAGTTCTTC. This codes for CASSDSGNAAGGRSYNEQFF. Full variable domain (remainder filled in from reference TRBV25-1 and TRBJ2-1): EADIYQTPRYLVIGTGKKITLECSQTMGHDKMYWYQQDPGMELHLIHYSYGVNSTEKGDLSSESTVSRIRTEHFPLTLESARPSHTSQYLCASSDSGNAAGGRSYNEQFFGPGTRLTVL.

This chain links TRBV7-2 with TRBJ1-1; D is unresolved. This CDR3 has 15 amino acids. Germline V gives CDR1 SGHTA, CDR2 FQGNSA. The V end lost 2 bases, the J end lost 2 bases, and 12 bases lay between the germline ends. The DNA for the CDR3 is TGTGCCAGCAGCTTATATGTCCAGCCTAACACTGAAGCTTTCTTT. Translating it yields CASSLYVQPNTEAFF.

This clonotype appeared a few times. The chain combines TRBV4-2 with TRBJ2-7; maybe TRBD2 (6 bases). This CDR3 comprises 15 residues. V lost 0 bases and J lost 4, with 13 bases in between. In germline, CDR1 is LGHNA, CDR2 YNFKEQ. The CDR3 region is CASSQDNTAGYEQYF. CDR3 DNA sequence: TGTGCCAGCAGCCAAGATAATACGGCGGGGTACGAGCAGTACTTC.

A few counts support this clonotype. J is TRBJ2-3 and V is TRBV20-1, with D tentatively TRBD2 (6 bases). CDR3 length equals 14 residues. Trimming pared 0 bases from V and 2 bases from J, leaving 9 bases between. Germline V gene sequence: CDR1 DFQATT, CDR2 SNEGSKA (reference sequence). The CDR3 here is CSARDRGITDTQYF. CDR3 DNA sequence: TGCAGTGCTAGAGATCGCGGGATCACAGATACGCAGTATTTT.

This clonotype was observed a handful of times. This chain joins TRBV7-2 and TRBJ2-7, with D hard to call. Between the trimmed V and J ends, which lost 5 bases and 0 bases, there was a span of 11 bases. CDR3 length equals 14 residues. Germline-derived CDR1 and CDR2 are SGHTA and FQGNSA. CDR3 in amino acids: CASSPQESSYEQYF. CDR3 DNA: TGTGCCAGCAGCCCTCAGGAGAGCTCCTACGAGCAGTACTTC. The whole variable domain, filled in from reference TRBV7-2 and TRBJ2-7, reads GAGVSQSPSNKVTEKGKDVELRCDPISGHTALYWYRQSLGQGLEFLIYFQGNSAPDKSGLPSDRFSAERTGGSVSTLTIQRTQQEDSAVYLCASSPQESSYEQYFGPGTRLTVT.

This clonotype was seen repeatedly, ten times or more. This chain links TRBV20-1 with TRBJ2-1, with unresolved D. This CDR3 has 15 amino acids. Germline CDR1 is DFQATT and CDR2 is SNEGSKA (reference sequence). Trimming stripped 0 bases from V and 2 bases from J, with 11 bases between. CDR3 nucleotides: TGCAGTGCTAGAGATCACGCTAGAACCTACAATGAGCAGTTCTTC. Protein sequence: CSARDHARTYNEQFF.

The table lists this clonotype with a few counts. The chain employs TRBV11-2 and TRBJ2-5, with D possibly matching TRBD2 (6 bases). This CDR3 has 13 amino acids. Germline V gene sequence: CDR1 SGHAT, CDR2 FQNNGV. The V gene lost 7 bases and the J gene lost 7 bases, with 16 bases spanning the gap. The CDR3 protein is CASITAGTGTQYF. CDR3 sequence (DNA): TGTGCCAGCATTACCGCGGGGACTGGGACCCAGTACTTC.

A few counts support this clonotype. The rearrangement uses TRBV3-1 and TRBJ2-7; TRBD2 matches 8 bases. There are 14 residues in the CDR3. Germline V lookup: CDR1 LGHDT, CDR2 YNNKEL (reference sequence). Trimming at V came to 2 bases and at J to 3 bases, leaving 3 bases not matched to a gene. The CDR3 region is CASSQPGGDYEQYF. CDR3 DNA sequence: TGTGCCAGCAGCCAACCCGGGGGGGACTACGAGCAGTACTTC.

At least ten counts were recorded for this clonotype. This rearrangement joins TRBV5-1 to TRBJ2-1; TRBD1 aligns across 8 bases. This CDR3 has 13 amino acids. The germline V gene encodes CDR1 SGHRS and CDR2 YFSETQ. Trimming at V came to 0 bases and at J to 12 bases, leaving 5 bases not matched to a gene. The DNA of the CDR3 is TGCGCCAGCAGCTTGGCCGGACAGGGTGGGCAGTTCTTC. It codes for CASSLAGQGGQFF.

This clonotype showed up just a few times. This chain links TRBV2 with TRBJ2-1; D perhaps matches TRBD1 (5 bases). Germline V lookup: CDR1 SNHLY, CDR2 FYNNEI. The CDR3 runs 14 residues. Deletions cut 7 bases from V and 5 bases from J, with 15 bases between. CDR3 region: CASNLQGWDNEQFF. The CDR3 DNA sequence: TGTGCCAGCAATCTCCAGGGTTGGGACAATGAGCAGTTCTTC.